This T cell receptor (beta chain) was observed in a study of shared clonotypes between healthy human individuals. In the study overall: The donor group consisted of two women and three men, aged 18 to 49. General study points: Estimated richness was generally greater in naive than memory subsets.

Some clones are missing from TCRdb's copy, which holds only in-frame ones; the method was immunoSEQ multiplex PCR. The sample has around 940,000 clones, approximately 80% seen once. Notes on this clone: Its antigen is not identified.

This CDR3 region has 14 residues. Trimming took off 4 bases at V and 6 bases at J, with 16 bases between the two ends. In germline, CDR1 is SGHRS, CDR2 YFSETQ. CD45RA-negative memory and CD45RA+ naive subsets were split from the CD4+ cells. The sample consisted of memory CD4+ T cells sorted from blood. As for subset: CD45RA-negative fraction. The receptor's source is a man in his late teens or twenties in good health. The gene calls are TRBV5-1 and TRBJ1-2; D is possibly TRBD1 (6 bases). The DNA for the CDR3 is TGCGCCAGCAGCCCCGCTGGGGGGGGCAATGGCTACACCTTC. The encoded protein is CASSPAGGGNGYTF.